Shown below are 14 T cell receptor beta chains from a single sample sequenced in a study of Tregs in tolerant kidney transplant recipients. TCRdb's table, derived via immunoSEQ multiplex PCR, lists solely in-frame clones and lacks some. This sample has tens of thousands of clones; approximately 88% occur once, and the top ten carry around 0.42%. The sequenced sample was CD4+ T cells from blood, obtained before the transplant. The origin of the receptors is a human donor who received a combined kidney and bone marrow transplant.

V usage is TRBV21-1 and J usage is TRBJ2-5; the table's D gene call, TRBD2, was not cross checked with the DNA. TRBV21-1 is shown as a pseudogene. The CDR3 contains 15 residues. CDR3 sequence: CASSKGRVYQETQYF. Here the CDR3 DNA reads TGTGCCAGCAGCAAAGGTCGGGTGTACCAAGAGACCCAGTACTTC.

The rearrangement joins TRBV23-1 to TRBJ2-7; a weak D match, TRBD1 (6 bases). TRBV23-1 is an ORF, with its function uncertain. This CDR3 has 14 residues. The V end lost 5 bases, the J end lost 9 bases, and 20 bases lay between the germline ends. For the CDR3, the DNA is TGCGCCAGCAGTTCCCGGGACACCTTCTCGGTGCAGTACTTC. The encoded protein is CASSSRDTFSVQYF.

The rearrangement joins TRBV18 to TRBJ2-7, with D maybe TRBD1 (5 bases). Trimming pared 3 bases from V and 5 bases from J, leaving 11 bases between. The germline CDR1 and CDR2 sequences are KGHSH and LQKENI. There are 13 residues in the CDR3. This CDR3 is CASSPGAVDEQYF. CDR3 DNA: TGTGCCAGCTCACCTGGGGCTGTCGACGAGCAGTACTTC.

The J gene is TRBJ1-1, the V gene TRBV29-1; 7 nucleotides agree with TRBD1. Germline CDR1 SQVTM, CDR2 ANQGSEA. J lost 0 bases, V lost 3 bases, and 1 base had no gene match. The CDR3 has 13 amino acids. DNA for the CDR3: TGCAGCGTTGATAGGGGGCTGAACACTGAAGCTTTCTTT. This gives the protein CSVDRGLNTEAFF. The entire variable domain, with the rest obtained from reference TRBV29-1 and TRBJ1-1, is as follows: SAVISQKPSRDICQRGTSLTIQCQVDSQVTMMFWYRQQPGQSLTLIATANQGSEATYESGFVIDKFPISRPNLTFSTLTVSNMSPEDSSIYLCSVDRGLNTEAFFGQGTRLTVV.

This chain uses TRBV5-1 with TRBJ2-7; 12 bases match TRBD1. The CDR3 has 15 amino acids. V lost 4 bases, J lost 3 bases, and 5 bases stayed unmatched. The germline CDR1 and CDR2 sequences are SGHRS and YFSETQ. The CDR3 loop is CASSPGTGGYYEQYF. The DNA of the CDR3 is TGCGCCAGCAGCCCAGGGACAGGGGGCTACTACGAGCAGTACTTC.

The rearrangement joins TRBV10-2 to TRBJ2-2; unclear D gene. CDR1 and CDR2 (germline): WSHSY, SAAADI. The CDR3 is 12 residues long. The V end was cut by 5 bases, the J end by 4 bases, with 5 bases between. The CDR3: CASSPGTGELFF. The CDR3 DNA is TGCGCCAGCAGTCCCGGCACCGGGGAGCTGTTTTTT.

V and J are TRBV5-1 and TRBJ2-7; maybe TRBD1 (5 bases). CDR1 and CDR2 from the germline V gene are SGHRS and YFSETQ. The CDR3 consists of 14 residues. Trimming pared 3 bases from V and 0 bases from J, leaving 10 bases between. The DNA for the CDR3 is TGCGCCAGCAGCTCACAGGAAACCTCCTACGAGCAGTACTTC. As protein: CASSSQETSYEQYF.

This sequence joins TRBV7-2 and TRBJ2-7; weak D call: TRBD2 (6 bases). The CDR3 is made up of 14 amino acids. Trimming pared 5 bases from V and 6 bases from J, leaving 17 bases between. CDR1 SGHTA and CDR2 FQGNSA come from the germline V gene. CDR3 amino acids: CASSPGTPLGEQYF. CDR3 nucleotides: TGTGCCAGCAGCCCCGGGACTCCCTTGGGCGAGCAGTACTTC.

The chain couples TRBV6-1 to TRBJ1-1, with D uncertain. The CDR3 length is 17 residues. Per germline, CDR1 MNHNS and CDR2 SASEGT. V was shortened by 4 bases and J by 2 bases, with 20 bases between the two germline ends. CDR3 protein: CASSVRLVNSLNTEAFF. CDR3 nucleotides: TGTGCCAGCAGTGTTCGTTTGGTGAACAGTTTAAACACTGAAGCTTTCTTT.

The chain's CDR3 is CASRKPPRGRCREQYF. The CDR3 DNA reads TGTGCCAGCAGAAAGCCCCCGAGGGGGAGATGTCGAGAGCAGTACTTC. This chain connects TRBV25-1 to TRBJ2-7; tentatively, D is TRBD1 (6 bases). From germline, CDR1 is MGHDK and CDR2 SYGVNS. This CDR3 spans 16 amino acids. V was pared by 6 bases and J by 7 bases, with 25 bases between.

This clone came up once. The rearrangement links TRBV5-1 to TRBJ2-2, with D possibly matching TRBD1 (5 bases). With 5 bases removed from V and 1 base from J, the gap between germline ends came to 15 bases. The CDR3 runs to 16 residues. CDR1 SGHRS and CDR2 YFSETQ come from the germline V gene. The CDR3 loop reads CASSLLSGQNTGELFF. The CDR3 region has the DNA TGCGCCAGCAGTTTACTCTCAGGGCAGAACACCGGGGAGCTGTTTTTT.

The chain uses TRBV2 and TRBJ1-2; 8 nucleotides align to TRBD1. V was pared by 6 bases and J by 7 bases, with 7 bases of the junction left unmatched. CDR1 and CDR2 from the germline V gene are SNHLY and FYNNEI. CDR3 length: 13 residues. The CDR3 coding sequence is TGTGCCAGCAGGGACAGGGTGGACGGTGGCTACACCTTC. Protein: CASRDRVDGGYTF.

DNA for the CDR3: TGTGCCAGCACCTTCCAGGGTACTGAAGCTTTCTTT. Translated: CASTFQGTEAFF. This sequence joins TRBV28 and TRBJ1-1; D perhaps matches TRBD1 (5 bases). Germline CDR1 MDHEN, CDR2 SYDVKM. CDR3 length equals 12 residues. V was cut by 7 bases and J by 5 bases, with 11 bases left in between. Using reference TRBV28 and TRBJ1-1 for the parts outside the CDR3, the full variable domain is DVKVTQSSRYLVKRTGEKVFLECVQDMDHENMFWYRQDPGLGLRLIYFSYDVKMKEKGDIPEGYSVSREKKERFSLILESASTNQTSMYLCASTFQGTEAFFGQGTRLTVV.

The V call is TRBV10-3, the J call TRBJ1-5, with D maybe TRBD1 (5 bases). The V gene's germline CDR1 is ENHRY and CDR2 SYGVKD. The length of the CDR3 is 14 residues. Trimming removed 3 bases at V and 1 base at J, with 7 bases between. CDR3 sequence: CAISDWGSNQPQHF. The CDR3 DNA reads TGTGCCATCAGTGACTGGGGCAGCAATCAGCCCCAGCATTTT.